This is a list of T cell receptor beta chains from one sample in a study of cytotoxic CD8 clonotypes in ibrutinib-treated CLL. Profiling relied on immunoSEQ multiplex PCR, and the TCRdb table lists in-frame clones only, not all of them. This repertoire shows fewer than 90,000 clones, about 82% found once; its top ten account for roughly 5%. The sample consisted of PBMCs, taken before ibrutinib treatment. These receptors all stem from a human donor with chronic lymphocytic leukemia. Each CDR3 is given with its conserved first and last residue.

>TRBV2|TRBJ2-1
CASSGLAGGPDEQFF
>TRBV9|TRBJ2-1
CASSSRLSGTSSYNEQFF
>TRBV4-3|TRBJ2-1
CASSQAPWFF
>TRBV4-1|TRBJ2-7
CASSPGEQGNKYEQYF
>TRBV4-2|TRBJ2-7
CASSQVALAGVMGSDEQYF
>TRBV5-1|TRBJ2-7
CASRGAAVYEQYF
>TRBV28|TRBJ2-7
CASSTQGAVAYEQYF
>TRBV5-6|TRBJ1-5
CASSHSVGSQPQHF
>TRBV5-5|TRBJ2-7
CASSLLGYEQYF
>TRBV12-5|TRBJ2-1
CAEGPNEQFF
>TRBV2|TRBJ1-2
CASSEGARNYGYTF
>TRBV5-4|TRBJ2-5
CASSFINGETQYF
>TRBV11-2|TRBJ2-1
CASRLAIEQFF
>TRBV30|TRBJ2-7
CAWSGRLAGDEQYF
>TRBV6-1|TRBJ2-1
CASSSSGRSGEQFF
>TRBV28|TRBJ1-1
CASSPHRFQGMNTEAFF
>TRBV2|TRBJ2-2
CASSGDRQRELFF
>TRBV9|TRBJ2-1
CASSSGTSGNYNEQFF
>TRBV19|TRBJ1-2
CATSDRNYGYTF
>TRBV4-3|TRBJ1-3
CASSQDRSGNTIYF
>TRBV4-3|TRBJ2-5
CASSQGPHGGLGETQYF
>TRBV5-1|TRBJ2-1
CASSLRLAGSSYNEQFF
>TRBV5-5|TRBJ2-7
CASSLTGSSYEQYF
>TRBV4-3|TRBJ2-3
CASSQAASGSTDTQYF
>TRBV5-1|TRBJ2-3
CASSDLPGLAGASLPTDTQYF
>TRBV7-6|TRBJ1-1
CASSVTEEAEAFF
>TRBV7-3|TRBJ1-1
CASSLGTGGVEAFF
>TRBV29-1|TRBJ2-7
CSVEANRYSYEQYF
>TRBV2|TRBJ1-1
CASSELGDEAFF
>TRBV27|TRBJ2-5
CASSWGPLQETQYF
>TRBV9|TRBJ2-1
CASSVKVAGYNNEQFF
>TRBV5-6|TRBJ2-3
CASSLEGSGTTDTQYF
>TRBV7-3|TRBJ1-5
CASSLSSGTLGEPQHF
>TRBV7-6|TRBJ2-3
CASSDLRAGVLTDTQYF
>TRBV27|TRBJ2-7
CASSLRPESYEQYF
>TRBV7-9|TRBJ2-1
CASSLGYNEQFF
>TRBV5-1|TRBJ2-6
CASSLASGYGANVLTF
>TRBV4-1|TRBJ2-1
CASKSWVPRDGINLQGNEQFF
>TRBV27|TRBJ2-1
CASSTPWSKLALNEQFF
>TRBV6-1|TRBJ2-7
CASSALRTNSYEQYF
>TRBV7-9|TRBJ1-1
CASSHTGKGGTEAFF
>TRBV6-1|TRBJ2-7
CASSALPGQATYEQYF
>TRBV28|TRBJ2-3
CASSLYTALGPDTQYF
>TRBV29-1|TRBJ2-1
CSALGTFSSYNEQFF
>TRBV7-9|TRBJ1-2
CASSSVGYGYTF
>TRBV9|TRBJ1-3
CASSAQGQANSGNTIYF
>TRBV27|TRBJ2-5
CASSTKGLAGGGETQYF
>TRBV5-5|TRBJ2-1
CASSLVGAAGQGYNEQFF
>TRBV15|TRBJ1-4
CATSEQGSSEKLFF
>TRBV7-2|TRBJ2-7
CASSSLGGSVSHEQYF
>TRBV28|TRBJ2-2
CASLQERNTGELFF
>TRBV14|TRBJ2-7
CASSLVPGLAGVEQYF